This T cell receptor beta chain originates from a study of a mutant IDH1 vaccine in newly diagnosed glioma. Study background: Therapy received beforehand was radiotherapy, temozolomide, or both, with most patients given both.

The time point here: week 35, safety follow-up. Doses comprised 300 ug of mutant IDH1 20-mer peptide each, plus topical imiquimod. Sequencing was performed with immunoSEQ multiplex PCR; in TCRdb, only in-frame clones are kept and a portion is missing. The sample holds roughly 54,000 clones; less than 90% are singletons and the top ten take over 4%. V was clipped by 0 bases and J by 4 bases, with 11 bases between them. In germline, CDR1 is SGDLS, CDR2 YYNGEE. This CDR3 spans 14 amino acids. In regard to this clone: Its target is not known.

This clonotype was obtained from a woman under 30 with glioma. The chain uses TRBV9 and TRBJ2-7; D might be TRBD1 or TRBD2, each matching 5 bases. Here the sequenced sample was PBMCs, taken from a glioma patient whose treatment included an IDH1 peptide vaccine. The CDR3 DNA is TGTGCCAGCAGCGTAGGTGGGACCCCGTACGAGCAGTACTTC. This encodes CASSVGGTPYEQYF. The full variable domain, rest sourced from reference TRBV9 and TRBJ2-7, is DSGVTQTPKHLITATGQRVTLRCSPRSGDLSVYWYQQSLDQGLQFLIQYYNGEERAKGNILERFSAQQFPDLHSELNLSSLELGDSALYFCASSVGGTPYEQYFGPGTRLTVT.